These 27 T cell receptor beta chains originate from one sample sequenced in a study of pediatric ulcerative colitis. Profiled with immunoSEQ multiplex PCR; TCRdb holds only in-frame clones, not every one. The profile shows about 60,000 clones, around 87% of them singletons. Sequenced: blood. These receptors all come from a boy aged 10-17 years who was a control in a study of pediatric ulcerative colitis.

This clone was picked up one time. The chain has TRBV9 and TRBJ1-5, with 10 bases fitting TRBD1. Germline V gene sequence: CDR1 SGDLS, CDR2 YYNGEE. The CDR3 runs to 17 residues. Trimming cost V 0 bases and J 7 bases; bases outside gene matches: 10. CDR3 sequence: CASSVVRDRGRGQPQHF. The DNA of the CDR3 is TGTGCCAGCAGCGTAGTTCGGGACAGGGGTAGAGGGCAGCCCCAGCATTTT. Full variable domain (remainder filled in from reference TRBV9 and TRBJ1-5): DSGVTQTPKHLITATGQRVTLRCSPRSGDLSVYWYQQSLDQGLQFLIQYYNGEERAKGNILERFSAQQFPDLHSELNLSSLELGDSALYFCASSVVRDRGRGQPQHFGDGTRLSIL.

This rearrangement joins TRBV5-6 to TRBJ2-7, with D unclear. The V end was cut by 3 bases, the J end by 1 base, with 20 bases between. CDR1 and CDR2 (germline): SGHDT, YYEEEE. The CDR3 consists of 17 residues. CDR3 protein: CASSSLYERLRSYEQYF. The CDR3 bases are TGTGCCAGCAGCTCTCTCTACGAAAGACTCCGTTCCTACGAGCAGTACTTC.

Note on this clone: Sequence at one end of the junction differs from germline and may be a read error. The J gene is TRBJ2-1, the V gene TRBV27; no clear D. Germline loops: CDR1 MNHEY, CDR2 SMNVEV (reference sequence). This CDR3 has 15 amino acids. CDR3 in amino acids: CASRLFLQSYNEQFF. The CDR3 nucleotides read TGTGCCAGCAGATTATTTCTGCAGAGCTACAATGAGCAGTTCTTC.

The chain uses TRBV5-1 and TRBJ2-6; no reliable D call. Germline V gene sequence: CDR1 SGHRS, CDR2 YFSETQ. This CDR3 has 17 residues. V lost 0 bases and J 0 bases, leaving 10 bases between the germline ends. The CDR3 loop reads CASSLGLGFSGANVLTF. The DNA of the CDR3 is TGCGCCAGCAGCTTGGGGCTGGGTTTCTCTGGGGCCAACGTCCTGACTTTC.

This clone was counted between two and nine times. The chain carries TRBV28 and TRBJ2-7; D is unclear. Germline V gene data show CDR1 as MDHEN and CDR2 as SYDVKM. V lost 3 bases, J lost 3 bases, and 9 bases lay in between. The CDR3 is made up of 13 amino acids. The CDR3 region is CASSFAPLYEQYF. The CDR3 DNA sequence: TGTGCCAGCAGTTTCGCTCCCCTCTACGAGCAGTACTTC.

This chain joins TRBV15 and TRBJ1-3; no definite D call. The CDR3 covers 19 residues. V was cut by 0 bases and J by 0 bases, with 18 bases left in between. CDR1 is LNHNV, CDR2 YYDKDF, per germline (reference sequence). The CDR3 nucleotides read TGTGCCACCAGCAGAGATTCCAAGACAAACTTCCTCTCTGGAAACACCATATATTTT. Encoded protein: CATSRDSKTNFLSGNTIYF.

The chain is built from TRBV9 and TRBJ1-1; D might be TRBD1 (6 bases). The CDR3 is 15 amino acids. Germline V gene data show CDR1 as SGDLS and CDR2 as YYNGEE. V dropped 3 bases and J dropped 4 bases, with 16 bases sitting between them. CDR3 region: CASSAVRQGSTEAFF. The CDR3 nucleotides are TGTGCCAGCAGCGCCGTTCGCCAGGGGAGCACTGAAGCTTTCTTT.

The genes are TRBV11-3 and TRBJ2-3, with no clear D. Trimming pared 5 bases from V and 0 bases from J, leaving 9 bases between. The CDR3 length is 14 residues. Germline loops: CDR1 SGHNT, CDR2 YENEEA. The CDR3 loop reads CASSPSTSTDTQYF. CDR3 in DNA: TGTGCCAGCAGCCCCAGTACTAGCACAGATACGCAGTATTTT.

The chain is built from TRBV11-3 and TRBJ2-7; D possibly corresponds to TRBD2 (6 bases). Between the trimmed V and J ends, which lost 4 bases and 4 bases, there was a span of 23 bases. This CDR3 contains 17 residues. The germline CDR1 and CDR2 sequences are SGHNT and YENEEA. The CDR3 nucleotides are TGTGCCAGCAGCTCAAAGCAAAGGAGGGGTTTCCTTTACGAGCAGTACTTC. It yields the protein CASSSKQRRGFLYEQYF.

The chain carries TRBV30 and TRBJ1-2; 7 bases agree with TRBD1. The germline V gene encodes CDR1 GTSNPN and CDR2 SVGIG (reference sequence). The V gene end was trimmed by 7 bases and the J gene end by 5 bases; junction bases not matched to a gene: 10. This CDR3 has 13 amino acids. The CDR3 reads CAFPQGRGYGYTF. The CDR3 region has the DNA TGTGCCTTTCCACAGGGGAGAGGATATGGCTACACCTTC. The full variable domain, rest sourced from reference TRBV30 and TRBJ1-2, is SQTIHQWPATLVQPVGSPLSLECTVEGTSNPNLYWYRQAAGRGLQLLFYSVGIGQISSEVPQNLSASRPQDRQFILSSKKLLLSDSGFYLCAFPQGRGYGYTFGSGTRLTVV.

This chain joins TRBV4-2 and TRBJ2-6; D possibly corresponds to TRBD2 (5 bases). Germline-derived CDR1 and CDR2 are LGHNA and YNFKEQ. This CDR3 is built from 16 residues. The V end was cut by 0 bases, the J end by 4 bases, with 10 bases between. CDR3 sequence (DNA): TGTGCCAGCAGCCAAGATGGCCTAGCCGGGGCCAACGTCCTGACTTTC. It specifies CASSQDGLAGANVLTF.

The chain combines TRBV4-1 with TRBJ1-6; no clear D. V was shortened by 2 bases and J by 2 bases, with 10 bases between the two germline ends. Germline CDR1 reads MGHRA; CDR2 reads YSYEKL. This CDR3 region has 16 residues. CDR3 sequence reads: CASSQPQRAYNSPLHF. In nucleotides, the CDR3 is TGCGCCAGCAGCCAACCCCAGAGGGCCTATAATTCACCCCTCCACTTT.

The J gene is TRBJ2-7, the V gene TRBV7-2; 12 bases map to TRBD2. The V and J ends lost 4 bases and 1 base, in that order; junction bases with no gene match: 2. Germline V gene sequence: CDR1 SGHTA, CDR2 FQGNSA. This CDR3 contains 15 residues. This CDR3 reads CASSSLAGGSYEQYF. CDR3 bases: TGTGCCAGCAGCTCACTAGCGGGGGGATCCTACGAGCAGTACTTC.

This clone has a single count. This sequence joins TRBV19 and TRBJ2-1, with TRBD2 identical over 9 bases. The CDR3 consists of 15 residues. Germline-derived CDR1 and CDR2 are LNHDA and SQIVND (reference sequence). J was trimmed by 2 bases and V by 2 bases; bases with no gene match: 1. This CDR3 reads CASSISGGTYNEQFF. The CDR3 DNA reads TGTGCCAGTAGTATAAGCGGGGGGACCTACAATGAGCAGTTCTTC.

The V call is TRBV6-1, the J call TRBJ2-1; TRBD1 matches 7 bases. The CDR3 has 14 amino acids. In germline, CDR1 is MNHNS, CDR2 SASEGT. V shed 3 bases and J 10 bases; nucleotides not matched to a gene: 9. CDR3 in amino acids: CASSEGRQGPEQFF. As DNA, the CDR3 is TGTGCCAGCAGTGAGGGCCGACAGGGACCCGAGCAGTTCTTC.

V is TRBV28 and J is TRBJ2-3; 8 bases match TRBD1. The CDR3 consists of 16 residues. Per the germline V gene, CDR1 is MDHEN and CDR2 is SYDVKM. V trimming: 7 bases; J trimming: 2 bases; junction bases outside the gene matches: 11. CDR3 DNA sequence: TGTGCCAGCACCCTAGGACAGGGATTGTCCACAGATACGCAGTATTTT. It yields the protein CASTLGQGLSTDTQYF. Full variable domain (outside the CDR3, taken from reference TRBV28 and TRBJ2-3): DVKVTQSSRYLVKRTGEKVFLECVQDMDHENMFWYRQDPGLGLRLIYFSYDVKMKEKGDIPEGYSVSREKKERFSLILESASTNQTSMYLCASTLGQGLSTDTQYFGPGTRLTVL.

CDR3 loop: CASSSGQGPYNEQFF. The CDR3 region has the DNA TGTGCCAGCAGCTCGGGACAGGGCCCCTACAATGAGCAGTTCTTC. The chain employs TRBV7-3 and TRBJ2-1; TRBD1 agrees at 9 bases. The germline gives CDR1 SGHTA, CDR2 FQGTGA. This CDR3 is 15 amino acids long. The ends lost 4 bases at V and 2 bases at J; junction bases unmatched: 3.

The chain combines TRBV20-1 with TRBJ1-1; D remains ambiguous. The CDR3 is 11 amino acids. Trimming pared 8 bases from V and 3 bases from J, leaving 10 bases between. Germline V gene lookup returns CDR1 DFQATT and CDR2 SNEGSKA (reference sequence). The CDR3 reads CSTTGDTEAFF. DNA for the CDR3: TGCAGTACCACCGGGGACACTGAAGCTTTCTTT.

The gene calls are TRBV4-2 and TRBJ1-2; D perhaps matches TRBD1 (5 bases). The CDR3 extends over 16 amino acids. Trimming shortened V by 0 bases and J by 4 bases, and 15 bases separated the two germline ends. Germline assignment: CDR1 LGHNA and CDR2 YNFKEQ. CDR3 protein: CASSQDGGDGSYGYTF. The CDR3, as DNA: TGTGCCAGCAGCCAAGATGGGGGGGATGGATCCTATGGCTACACCTTC.

This clone came up a few times. CDR3 loop: CASSRTYSNQPQHF. Here the CDR3 DNA reads TGTGCCAGCAGCCGGACGTATAGCAATCAGCCCCAGCATTTT. The chain uses TRBV6-5 and TRBJ1-5; D gene uncertain. The V and J ends lost 6 bases and 0 bases respectively, with 9 bases between them. The V gene's germline CDR1 is MNHEY and CDR2 SVGAGI. The CDR3 loop spans 14 amino acids.

The rearrangement uses TRBV4-3 and TRBJ2-2, with a weak D call TRBD2 (5 bases). Germline CDR1 and CDR2: LGHNA and YSLEER. The CDR3 is 17 amino acids. Trimming cost V 0 bases and J 4 bases, with 15 bases left between them. CDR3 in DNA: TGCGCCAGCAGCCAAGATGTGCGGGCTAGCATCACCGGGGAGCTGTTTTTT. It encodes CASSQDVRASITGELFF.

The CDR3, as DNA: TGCGCCACCCGAACCCGGGGACAGATTCCCTACGAGCAGTACTTC. Translated: CATRTRGQIPYEQYF. This chain connects TRBV10-1 to TRBJ2-7, with 7 bases fitting TRBD1. CDR3 length equals 15 residues. In germline, CDR1 is WNHNN, CDR2 SYGVQD (reference sequence). V lost 10 bases to trimming and J lost 2 bases; unmatched junction nucleotides: 14.

This chain connects TRBV9 to TRBJ1-2; no definite D call. The V end was cut by 7 bases, the J end by 4 bases, with 14 bases between. Looked up from germline, CDR1 is SGDLS and CDR2 is YYNGEE. This CDR3 spans 13 amino acids. CDR3 sequence (DNA): TGTGCCAGCGGCAGGCAGGATGTCTATGGCTACACCTTC. Protein: CASGRQDVYGYTF.

CDR3 sequence (DNA): TGTGCCAGCAGCGCTGGCAGGGGGCTTCTGGCTTTCTTT. Its translation: CASSAGRGLLAFF. The genes are TRBV7-2 and TRBJ1-1; 8 bases agree with TRBD1. V shed 5 bases and J 11 bases; nucleotides not matched to a gene: 10. Germline V CDR1 and CDR2: SGHTA, FQGNSA. The CDR3 is 13 amino acids.

The chain uses TRBV7-2 and TRBJ2-3, with D maybe TRBD2 (7 bases). Germline CDR1 SGHTA, CDR2 FQGNSA. This CDR3 contains 16 residues. Trimming removed 5 bases from V and 6 bases from J, with 21 bases in between. The CDR3 nucleotides are TGTGCCAGCAGCCCGCGAGGGGCGGGGGCGGGGGATACGCAGTATTTT. Amino acids: CASSPRGAGAGDTQYF.

The chain employs TRBV14 and TRBJ1-1; D unclear. This CDR3 comprises 13 residues. Between the trimmed V and J ends, which lost 0 bases and 6 bases, there was a span of 8 bases. Germline CDR1 reads SGHDN; CDR2 reads FVKESK. The CDR3 reads CASSQDFASEAFF. CDR3 sequence (DNA): TGTGCCAGCAGCCAAGATTTTGCTTCTGAAGCTTTCTTT. Together with reference TRBV14 and TRBJ1-1, the CDR3 gives the full variable domain: EAGVTQFPSHSVIEKGQTVTLRCDPISGHDNLYWYRRVMGKEIKFLLHFVKESKQDESGMPNNRFLAERTGGTYSTLKVQPAELEDSGVYFCASSQDFASEAFFGQGTRLTVV.

This chain joins TRBV28 and TRBJ1-3; D ambiguous. Germline lookup yields CDR1 MDHEN and CDR2 SYDVKM. The V end was cut by 6 bases, the J end by 7 bases, with 22 bases between. The CDR3 contains 16 residues. The DNA of the CDR3 is TGTGCCAGCAGGCCCCGCGAGCAGGTCTATGGTAACACCATATATTTT. Amino acids: CASRPREQVYGNTIYF.